One and the same sample provided the 19 T cell receptor beta chains below, sequenced in a study of CD8+ T cells in alopecia areata. As to treatment: oral pan-JAK inhibitor, 5-10 mg twice daily. RNA was isolated and reverse transcribed to cDNA, the sequencing template. Some clones are missing from TCRdb's copy, which holds only in-frame ones; the method was immunoSEQ multiplex PCR. There are roughly 190,000 clones in the sample; under 80% occur only once, and approximately 1.3% lies in the top ten. The sample here was CD4+ T cells sorted from blood, taken around week 49, from a patient treated with tofacitinib. These receptors came from a human donor with alopecia areata.

V usage is TRBV9 and J usage is TRBJ1-1; D ambiguous. Germline CDR1 reads SGDLS; CDR2 reads YYNGEE. The CDR3 extends over 13 amino acids. Deletions cut 8 bases from V and 3 bases from J, with 14 bases between. Here the CDR3 reads CARKRVEDTEAFF. CDR3 DNA sequence: TGTGCCAGAAAAAGGGTGGAGGACACTGAAGCTTTCTTT.

J is TRBJ2-3 and V is TRBV4-2, with D tentatively TRBD2 (5 bases). The germline gives CDR1 LGHNA, CDR2 YNFKEQ. The CDR3 has 13 amino acids. Trimming stripped 3 bases from V and 5 bases from J, with 9 bases between. CDR3 in amino acids: CASSHRAEDTQYF. The CDR3 region has the DNA TGTGCCAGCAGCCACCGAGCGGAAGATACGCAGTATTTT.

V gene TRBV15 combines with J gene TRBJ1-5, with TRBD1 identical over 12 bases. The V gene's germline CDR1 is LNHNV and CDR2 YYDKDF (reference sequence). The junction had 13 bases not matched to a gene; V was cut back by 5 bases and J by 11 bases. There are 16 residues in the CDR3. The CDR3 region is CATSSPGTGGTTAQHF. The CDR3 bases are TGTGCCACCAGCTCCCCCGGGACAGGGGGCACCACGGCCCAGCATTTT.

V is TRBV30 and J is TRBJ1-2; D is ambiguous. Trimming cost V 0 bases and J 5 bases, with 7 bases left between them. The germline CDR1 and CDR2 sequences are GTSNPN and SVGIG (reference sequence). CDR3 size: 12 residues. CDR3 bases: TGTGCCTGGAGTGTCAATGGGTATGGCTACACCTTC. The encoded protein is CAWSVNGYGYTF.

This clone came up a few times. The CDR3 region has the DNA TGCAGCGCAGCGGGGGGGGCCTACGAGCAGTACTTC. Translating it yields CSAAGGAYEQYF. The J gene is TRBJ2-7, the V gene TRBV29-1, with 10 bases identical to TRBD2. The CDR3 runs 12 residues. In germline, CDR1 is SQVTM, CDR2 ANQGSEA. The junction had 2 bases not matched to a gene; V was cut back by 7 bases and J by 2 bases.

V gene TRBV14 combines with J gene TRBJ2-1; the match to TRBD2 covers 12 bases. This CDR3 comprises 21 residues. The germline V gene has CDR1 SGHDN and CDR2 FVKESK. J lost 2 bases, V lost 1 base, and 15 bases had no gene match. In DNA form, the CDR3 reads TGTGCCAGCAGCCAAGTTTTGGGGACTAGCGGGTCCCCGGTTGCCTACAATGAGCAGTTCTTC. Its protein product is CASSQVLGTSGSPVAYNEQFF.

V and J are TRBV14 and TRBJ2-1, with D possibly matching TRBD2 (6 bases). Per germline, CDR1 SGHDN and CDR2 FVKESK. V was shortened by 1 base and J by 10 bases, with 14 bases between the two germline ends. This CDR3 contains 14 residues. The CDR3 is CASSQVGRRGEQFF. The CDR3 nucleotides read TGTGCCAGCAGCCAAGTGGGCCGGCGGGGCGAGCAGTTCTTC.

The chain joins TRBV19 to TRBJ2-7; tentatively, D is TRBD1 (6 bases). This CDR3 is built from 12 residues. Germline lookup yields CDR1 LNHDA and CDR2 SQIVND (reference sequence). The V end was cut by 5 bases, the J end by 6 bases, with 11 bases between. The CDR3: CASSPGTTEQYF. CDR3 DNA sequence: TGTGCCAGTAGTCCCGGGACAACCGAGCAGTACTTC.

This clone was observed a few times. Mismatch with germline at one junction end may stem from a read error. The J gene is TRBJ2-7, the V gene TRBV29-1, with a weak D call TRBD2 (5 bases). Germline V lookup: CDR1 SQVTM, CDR2 ANQGSEA. This CDR3 has 13 residues. CDR3 in amino acids: CSVEDPVLAHHFF. In DNA form, the CDR3 reads TGCAGCGTTGAAGATCCGGTGCTAGCTCACCATTTCTTC.

CDR3 in DNA: TGTGCCTGGAACCCAGGGCGCACCTCAATGAACACTGAAGCTTTCTTT. Amino acids: CAWNPGRTSMNTEAFF. The chain employs TRBV30 and TRBJ1-1; tentative D call: TRBD1 (5 bases). Germline CDR1 reads GTSNPN; CDR2 reads SVGIG (reference sequence). The V gene lost 4 bases and the J gene lost 0 bases, with 18 bases spanning the gap. This CDR3 has 16 residues.

The chain couples TRBV5-6 to TRBJ1-1; a weak D match, TRBD1 (5 bases). The CDR3 runs 16 residues. In germline, CDR1 is SGHDT, CDR2 YYEEEE. Deletions cut 4 bases from V and 0 bases from J, with 16 bases between. The chain's CDR3 is CASSRVSGNLNTEAFF. CDR3 nucleotide sequence: TGTGCCAGCAGCCGAGTGTCAGGGAACTTGAACACTGAAGCTTTCTTT.

V and J are TRBV5-1 and TRBJ2-5; 8 positions match TRBD1. The CDR3 has 15 amino acids. The germline CDR1 and CDR2 sequences are SGHRS and YFSETQ. J gave up 5 bases and V 4 bases, and 10 bases lay outside the gene matches. The CDR3 is CASSRSAGGEETQYF. The CDR3 DNA sequence: TGCGCCAGCAGCAGATCAGCAGGGGGCGAGGAGACCCAGTACTTC.

This clone came up once. The chain is built from TRBV5-1 and TRBJ1-1; D ambiguous. CDR1 and CDR2 from the germline V gene are SGHRS and YFSETQ. Trimming shortened V by 1 base and J by 1 base, and 11 bases separated the two germline ends. The CDR3 consists of 15 residues. CDR3 nucleotide sequence: TGCGCCAGCAGCTTGACCCCGGACCAGAACACTGAAGCTTTCTTT. Encoded protein: CASSLTPDQNTEAFF. Supplemented by reference TRBV5-1 and TRBJ1-1, the full variable domain reads KAGVTQTPRYLIKTRGQQVTLSCSPISGHRSVSWYQQTPGQGLQFLFEYFSETQRNKGNFPGRFSGRQFSNSRSEMNVSTLELGDSALYLCASSLTPDQNTEAFFGQGTRLTVV.

This clone was counted only a few times. This chain uses TRBV2 with TRBJ2-3; TRBD2 matches 14 bases. CDR3 length: 15 amino acids. Germline V lookup: CDR1 SNHLY, CDR2 FYNNEI. With 6 bases clipped from V and 8 bases from J, the junction kept 7 bases outside the gene matches. The CDR3 here is CASRGLAGGVGTQYF. The CDR3, as DNA: TGTGCCAGCAGAGGACTAGCGGGGGGAGTCGGTACGCAGTATTTT.

The table lists this clone with a few counts. This chain links TRBV5-1 with TRBJ1-1; 7 nucleotides line up with TRBD1. Germline V gene lookup returns CDR1 SGHRS and CDR2 YFSETQ. This CDR3 is 17 amino acids long. The trim removed 0 bases at V and 2 bases at J, leaving 10 bases unmatched. The CDR3 bases are TGCGCCAGCAGCTTGGCTCCGACAGGGCGGGGAAACACTGAAGCTTTCTTT. Its protein product is CASSLAPTGRGNTEAFF.

J is TRBJ1-5 and V is TRBV30; no firm D call. The CDR3 has 13 residues. Looked up from germline, CDR1 is GTSNPN and CDR2 is SVGIG (reference sequence). Trimming took off 1 base at V and 11 bases at J, with 15 bases between the two ends. CDR3 in DNA: TGTGCCTGGAGTGGAACGGCCGATCGGGCCCAGCATTTT. Its translation: CAWSGTADRAQHF.

J is TRBJ1-1 and V is TRBV29-1, with a weak D call TRBD1 (5 bases). CDR1 SQVTM and CDR2 ANQGSEA come from the germline V gene. The CDR3 has 14 amino acids. V gave up 6 bases and J gave up 0 bases, with 14 bases separating them. In DNA form, the CDR3 reads TGCAGCGTATCAGGGATCCCCCTGAACACTGAAGCTTTCTTT. Residues: CSVSGIPLNTEAFF.

The chain employs TRBV27 and TRBJ1-2, with D perhaps TRBD1 (6 bases). Germline assignment: CDR1 MNHEY and CDR2 SMNVEV (reference sequence). V lost 3 bases to trimming and J lost 4 bases, with 15 bases between them. The CDR3 runs to 15 residues. In nucleotides, the CDR3 is TGTGCCAGCAGTTTGTCAGGGGTAATGAGCTATGGCTACACCTTC. As protein: CASSLSGVMSYGYTF.

The chain uses TRBV27 and TRBJ2-7, with 7 nucleotides matching TRBD1. The V and J ends lost 7 bases and 7 bases, in that order; junction bases with no gene match: 10. Germline-derived CDR1 and CDR2 are MNHEY and SMNVEV (reference sequence). The CDR3 has 13 amino acids. For the CDR3, the DNA is TGTGCCAGCACACGATACAGGGGCGGTGAGCAGTACTTC. It codes for CASTRYRGGEQYF.